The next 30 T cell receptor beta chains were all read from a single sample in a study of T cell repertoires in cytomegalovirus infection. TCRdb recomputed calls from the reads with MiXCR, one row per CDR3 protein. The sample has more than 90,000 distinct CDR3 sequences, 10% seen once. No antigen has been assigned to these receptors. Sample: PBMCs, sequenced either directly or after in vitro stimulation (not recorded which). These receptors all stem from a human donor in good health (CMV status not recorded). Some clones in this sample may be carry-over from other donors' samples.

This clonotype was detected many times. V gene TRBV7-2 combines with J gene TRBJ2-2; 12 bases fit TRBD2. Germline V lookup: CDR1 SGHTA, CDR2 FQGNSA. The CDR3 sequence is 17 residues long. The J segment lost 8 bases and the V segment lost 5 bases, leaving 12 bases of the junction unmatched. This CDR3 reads CASSISSGRALAGELFF. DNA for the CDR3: TGTGCCAGCAGCATATCTAGCGGGAGGGCCCTGGCTGGGGAGCTGTTTTTT.

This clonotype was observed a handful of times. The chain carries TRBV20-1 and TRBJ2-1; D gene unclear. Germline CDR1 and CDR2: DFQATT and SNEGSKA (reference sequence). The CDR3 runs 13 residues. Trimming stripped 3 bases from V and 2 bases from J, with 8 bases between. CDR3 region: CSASLTTYNEQFF. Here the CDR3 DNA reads TGCAGTGCTAGTCTCACTACCTACAATGAGCAGTTCTTC.

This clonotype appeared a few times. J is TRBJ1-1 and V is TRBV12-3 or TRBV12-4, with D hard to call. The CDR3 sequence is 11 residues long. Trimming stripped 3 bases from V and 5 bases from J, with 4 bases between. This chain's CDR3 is CASSFATEAFF. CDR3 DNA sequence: TGTGCCAGCAGTTTCGCTACTGAAGCTTTCTTT.

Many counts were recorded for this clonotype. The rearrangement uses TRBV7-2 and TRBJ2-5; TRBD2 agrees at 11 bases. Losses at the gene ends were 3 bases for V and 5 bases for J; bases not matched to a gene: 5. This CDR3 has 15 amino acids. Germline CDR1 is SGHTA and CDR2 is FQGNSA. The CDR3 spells CASSFSGRAGETQYF. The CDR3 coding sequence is TGTGCCAGCAGCTTTAGCGGGAGGGCCGGCGAGACCCAGTACTTC.

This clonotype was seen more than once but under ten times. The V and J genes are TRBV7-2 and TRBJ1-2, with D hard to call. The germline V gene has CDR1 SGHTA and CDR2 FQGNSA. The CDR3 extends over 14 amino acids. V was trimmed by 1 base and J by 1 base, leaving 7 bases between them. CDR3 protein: CASSLDGSNYGYTF. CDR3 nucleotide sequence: TGTGCCAGCAGCTTAGATGGCAGTAACTATGGCTACACCTTC.

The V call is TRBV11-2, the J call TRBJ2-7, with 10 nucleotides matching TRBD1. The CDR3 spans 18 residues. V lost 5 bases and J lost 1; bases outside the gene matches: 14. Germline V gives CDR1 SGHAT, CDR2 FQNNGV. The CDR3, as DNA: TGTGCCAGCAGCCCCCTTTCCGGGACAGGGGACCGTTCCTACGAGCAGTACTTC. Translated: CASSPLSGTGDRSYEQYF.

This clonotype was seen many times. This chain's CDR3 is CASSLFRQDRNNEQFF. CDR3 in DNA: TGTGCCAGCAGCTTGTTTCGACAGGACCGGAACAATGAGCAGTTCTTC. The rearrangement links TRBV5-6 to TRBJ2-1; tentatively, D is TRBD1 (6 bases). The germline V gene encodes CDR1 SGHDT and CDR2 YYEEEE. CDR3 length equals 16 residues. The V and J ends lost 1 base and 5 bases respectively, with 16 bases between them.

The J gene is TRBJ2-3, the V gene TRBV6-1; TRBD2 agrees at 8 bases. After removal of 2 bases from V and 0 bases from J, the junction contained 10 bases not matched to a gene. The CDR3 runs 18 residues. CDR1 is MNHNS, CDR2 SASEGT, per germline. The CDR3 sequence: CASSEIVAGGYSTDTQYF. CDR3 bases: TGTGCCAGCAGTGAAATTGTGGCGGGAGGCTATAGCACAGATACGCAGTATTTT.

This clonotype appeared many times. CDR3 region: CASSLALAPDTQYF. The CDR3, as DNA: TGTGCCAGCAGCTTAGCCCTAGCCCCAGATACGCAGTATTTT. This chain links TRBV7-2 with TRBJ2-3; maybe TRBD2 (5 bases). Germline V gene lookup returns CDR1 SGHTA and CDR2 FQGNSA. V shed 0 bases and J shed 4 bases, with 8 bases lying between them. The CDR3 extends over 14 amino acids. The complete variable domain, with remaining parts taken from reference TRBV7-2 and TRBJ2-3, reads GAGVSQSPSNKVTEKGKDVELRCDPISGHTALYWYRQSLGQGLEFLIYFQGNSAPDKSGLPSDRFSAERTGGSVSTLTIQRTQQEDSAVYLCASSLALAPDTQYFGPGTRLTVL.

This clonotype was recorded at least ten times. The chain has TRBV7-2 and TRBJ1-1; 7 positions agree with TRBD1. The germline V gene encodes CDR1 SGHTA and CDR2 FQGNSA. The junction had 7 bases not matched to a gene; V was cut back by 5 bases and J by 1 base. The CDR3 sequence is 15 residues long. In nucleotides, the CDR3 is TGTGCCAGCAGCCTCGAGGGACAGAGGAACACTGAAGCTTTCTTT. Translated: CASSLEGQRNTEAFF.

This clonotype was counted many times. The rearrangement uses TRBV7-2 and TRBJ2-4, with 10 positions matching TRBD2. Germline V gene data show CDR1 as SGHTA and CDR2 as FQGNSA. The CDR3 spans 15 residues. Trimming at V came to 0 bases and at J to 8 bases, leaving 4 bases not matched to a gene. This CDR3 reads CASSLAGTSDHIQYF. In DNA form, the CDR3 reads TGTGCCAGCAGCTTAGCGGGGACTAGCGACCACATTCAGTACTTC.

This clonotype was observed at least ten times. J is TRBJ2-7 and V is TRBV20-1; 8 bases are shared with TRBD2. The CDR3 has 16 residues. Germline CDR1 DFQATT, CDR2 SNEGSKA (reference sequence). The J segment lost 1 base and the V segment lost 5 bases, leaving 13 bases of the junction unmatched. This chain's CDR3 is CSAGRPGTRISYEQYF. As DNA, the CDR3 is TGCAGTGCTGGACGTCCCGGGACTAGGATTTCCTACGAGCAGTACTTC.

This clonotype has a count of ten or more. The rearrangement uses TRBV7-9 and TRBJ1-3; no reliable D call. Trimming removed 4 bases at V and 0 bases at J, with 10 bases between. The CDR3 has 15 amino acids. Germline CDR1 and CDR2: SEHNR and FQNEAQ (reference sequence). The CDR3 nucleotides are TGTGCCAGCAGCTCTCCGACATCCTCTGGAAACACCATATATTTT. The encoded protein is CASSSPTSSGNTIYF. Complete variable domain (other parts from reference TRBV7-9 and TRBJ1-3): DTGVSQNPRHKITKRGQNVTFRCDPISEHNRLYWYRQTLGQGPEFLTYFQNEAQLEKSRLLSDRFSAERPKGSFSTLEIQRTEQGDSAMYLCASSSPTSSGNTIYFGEGSWLTVV.

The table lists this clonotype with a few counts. The CDR3: CASRIDSNQPQHF. The CDR3 bases are TGTGCCAGCAGGATAGATAGCAATCAGCCCCAGCATTTT. The chain employs TRBV12-3 or TRBV12-4 and TRBJ1-5; D not resolved. This CDR3 has 13 residues. V was clipped by 6 bases and J by 0 bases, with 6 bases between them.

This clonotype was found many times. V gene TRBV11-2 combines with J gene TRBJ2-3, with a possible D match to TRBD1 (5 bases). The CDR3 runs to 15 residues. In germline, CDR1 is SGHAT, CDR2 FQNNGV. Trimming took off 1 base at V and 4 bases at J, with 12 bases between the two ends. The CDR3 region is CASSLALQGPDTQYF. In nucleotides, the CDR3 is TGTGCCAGCAGCTTAGCATTGCAGGGTCCAGATACGCAGTATTTT.

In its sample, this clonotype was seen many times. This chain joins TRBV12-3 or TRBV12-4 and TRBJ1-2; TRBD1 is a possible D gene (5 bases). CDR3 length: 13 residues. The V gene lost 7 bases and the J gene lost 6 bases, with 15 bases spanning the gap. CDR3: CASKPPGGDGYTF. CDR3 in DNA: TGTGCCAGCAAGCCGCCGGGGGGGGATGGCTACACCTTC.

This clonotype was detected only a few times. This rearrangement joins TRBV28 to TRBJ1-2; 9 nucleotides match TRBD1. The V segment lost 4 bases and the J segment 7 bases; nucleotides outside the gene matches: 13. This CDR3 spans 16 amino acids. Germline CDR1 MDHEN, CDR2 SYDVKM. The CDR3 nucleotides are TGTGCCAGCAGTTCTCCCTTTGGGACAGGGACTGGTGGCTACACCTTC. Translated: CASSSPFGTGTGGYTF.

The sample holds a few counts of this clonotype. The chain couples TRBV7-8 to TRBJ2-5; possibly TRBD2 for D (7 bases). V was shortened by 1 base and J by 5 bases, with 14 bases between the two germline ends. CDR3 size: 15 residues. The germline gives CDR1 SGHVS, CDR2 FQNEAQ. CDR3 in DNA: TGTGCCAGCAGCTTAGTGGGGGGGCTTGGGGAGACCCAGTACTTC. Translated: CASSLVGGLGETQYF.

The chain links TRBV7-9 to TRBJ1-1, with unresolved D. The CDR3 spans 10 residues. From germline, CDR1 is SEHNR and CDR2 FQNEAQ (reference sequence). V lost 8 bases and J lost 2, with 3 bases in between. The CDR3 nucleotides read TGTGCCAGCTCAAACACTGAAGCTTTCTTT. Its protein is CASSNTEAFF.

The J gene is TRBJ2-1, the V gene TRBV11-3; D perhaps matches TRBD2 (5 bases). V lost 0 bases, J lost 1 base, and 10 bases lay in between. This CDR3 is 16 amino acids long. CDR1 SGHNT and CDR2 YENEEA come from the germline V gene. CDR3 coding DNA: TGTGCCAGCAGCTTAGAATCCCTAGCTTCCTACAATGAGCAGTTCTTC. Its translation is CASSLESLASYNEQFF. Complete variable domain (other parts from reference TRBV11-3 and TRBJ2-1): EAGVVQSPRYKIIEKKQPVAFWCNPISGHNTLYWYLQNLGQGPELLIRYENEEAVDDSQLPKDRFSAERLKGVDSTLKIQPAELGDSAVYLCASSLESLASYNEQFFGPGTRLTVL.

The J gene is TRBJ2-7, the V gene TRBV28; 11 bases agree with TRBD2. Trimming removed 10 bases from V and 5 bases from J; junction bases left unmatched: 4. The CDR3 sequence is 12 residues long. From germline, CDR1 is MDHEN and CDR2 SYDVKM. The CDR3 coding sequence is TGTGCCACTACTAGCGGGAGTCACGAGCAGTACTTC. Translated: CATTSGSHEQYF.

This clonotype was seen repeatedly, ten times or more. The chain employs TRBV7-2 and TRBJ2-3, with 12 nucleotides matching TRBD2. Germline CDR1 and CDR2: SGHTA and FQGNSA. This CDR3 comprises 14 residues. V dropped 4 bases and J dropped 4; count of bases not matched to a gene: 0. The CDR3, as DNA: TGTGCCAGCAGCTCTAGCGGGGGGGCAGATACGCAGTATTTT. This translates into CASSSSGGADTQYF. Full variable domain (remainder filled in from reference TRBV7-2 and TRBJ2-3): GAGVSQSPSNKVTEKGKDVELRCDPISGHTALYWYRQSLGQGLEFLIYFQGNSAPDKSGLPSDRFSAERTGGSVSTLTIQRTQQEDSAVYLCASSSSGGADTQYFGPGTRLTVL.

The CDR3 coding sequence is TGTGCCAGCCAGAAAGCTGGAAACACCATATATTTT. Protein product: CASQKAGNTIYF. This chain links TRBV6-6 with TRBJ1-3; D gene ambiguous. The CDR3 contains 12 residues. Germline V gene data show CDR1 as MNHNY and CDR2 as SVGAGI (reference sequence). V lost 8 bases and J lost 2, with 7 bases in between.

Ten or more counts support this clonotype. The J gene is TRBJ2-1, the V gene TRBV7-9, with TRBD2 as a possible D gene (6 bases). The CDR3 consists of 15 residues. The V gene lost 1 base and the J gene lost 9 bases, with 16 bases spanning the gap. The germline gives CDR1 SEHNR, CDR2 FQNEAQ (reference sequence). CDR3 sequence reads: CASSLGAGGTREQFF. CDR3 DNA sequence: TGTGCCAGCAGCTTAGGGGCAGGAGGGACGCGTGAGCAGTTCTTC.

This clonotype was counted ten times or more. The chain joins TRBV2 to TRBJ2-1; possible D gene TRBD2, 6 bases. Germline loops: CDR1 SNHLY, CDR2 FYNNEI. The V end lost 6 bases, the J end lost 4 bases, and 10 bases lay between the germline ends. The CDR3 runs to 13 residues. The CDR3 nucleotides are TGTGCCAGCAGCCGGGACTTATACAATGAGCAGTTCTTC. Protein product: CASSRDLYNEQFF.

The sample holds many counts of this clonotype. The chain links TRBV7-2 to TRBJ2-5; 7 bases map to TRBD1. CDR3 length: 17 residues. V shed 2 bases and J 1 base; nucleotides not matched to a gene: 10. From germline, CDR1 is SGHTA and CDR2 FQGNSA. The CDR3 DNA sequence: TGTGCCAGCAGCTTAAGGGGGCTGACAGGCTCCCAAGAGACCCAGTACTTC. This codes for CASSLRGLTGSQETQYF.

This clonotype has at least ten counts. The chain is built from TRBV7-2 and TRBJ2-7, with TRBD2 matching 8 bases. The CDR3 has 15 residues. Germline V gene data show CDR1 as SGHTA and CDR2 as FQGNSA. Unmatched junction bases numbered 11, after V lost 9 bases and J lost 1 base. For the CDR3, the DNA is TGTGCCAGTTCTCTTTTCGCGGGAGGATCCTACGAGCAGTACTTC. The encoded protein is CASSLFAGGSYEQYF.

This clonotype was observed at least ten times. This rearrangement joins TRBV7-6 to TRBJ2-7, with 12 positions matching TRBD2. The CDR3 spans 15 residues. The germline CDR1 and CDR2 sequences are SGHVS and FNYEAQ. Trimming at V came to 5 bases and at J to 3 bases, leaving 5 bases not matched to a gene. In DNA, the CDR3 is TGTGCCAGCAGCGTTACGGGACTAGCGGGCTACGAGCAGTACTTC. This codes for CASSVTGLAGYEQYF.

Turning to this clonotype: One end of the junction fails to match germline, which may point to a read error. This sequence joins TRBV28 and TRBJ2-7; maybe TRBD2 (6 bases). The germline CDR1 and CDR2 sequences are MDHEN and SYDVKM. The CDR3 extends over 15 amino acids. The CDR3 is CTSSSAGSVSYEQYF. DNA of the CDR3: TGTACCAGCAGTTCCGCGGGGAGTGTTTCCTACGAGCAGTACTTC.

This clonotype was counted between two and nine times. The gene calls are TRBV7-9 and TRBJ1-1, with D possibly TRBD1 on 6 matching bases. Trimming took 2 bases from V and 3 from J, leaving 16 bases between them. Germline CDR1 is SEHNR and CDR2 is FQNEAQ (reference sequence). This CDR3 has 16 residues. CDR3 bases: TGTGCCAGCAGCTTAAGGGGGTTGGGTGCAGACACTGAAGCTTTCTTT. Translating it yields CASSLRGLGADTEAFF.